Below are 19 T cell receptor beta chains sequenced from a single sample in a study of regulatory T cells in long-lasting Graves disease. Arm-PCR of CDR3 regions and iRepertoire HTBI primers were used to build TCR beta libraries. TCRdb used MiXCR to reprocess the multiplex PCR reads, holding one entry per CDR3 protein. Of roughly 220,000 distinct CDR3 sequences in the sample, approximately 20% are singletons; the top ten hold more than 20%. The time point is: newly diagnosed GD, antithyroid drugs for less than 3 months. From RNA extracted from PBMCs, the TCR library was made. The sequencing used peripheral blood mononuclear cells (PBMCs), collected at new diagnosis, from a patient treated with antithyroid drugs. These receptors all come from a female donor with Graves disease.

For this clonotype: One base away lies a much larger clone, so this may be a sequencing read error. V is TRBV6-2 or TRBV6-3 and J is TRBJ2-5, with 7 nucleotides matching TRBD1. The junction had 10 bases not matched to a gene; V was cut back by 1 base and J by 5 bases. Germline V CDR1 and CDR2: MNHEY, SVGEGT. CDR3 length: 16 amino acids. The CDR3 protein is CASSYWGIGGEETQYF. The CDR3, as DNA: TGTGCCAGCAGTTACTGGGGGATAGGGGGCGAGGAGACCCAGTACTTC.

In its sample, this clonotype was seen many times. Germline is not matched at one junction end, which may reflect a read error. V is TRBV7-7 and J is TRBJ1-3, with 7 bases identical to TRBD1. The CDR3 is made up of 15 amino acids. Germline CDR1 reads SSHAT; CDR2 reads FNYEAQ (reference sequence). The CDR3 DNA follows: TGTGCTAGCAGCCCGGGACAGAGCTCTGGAAACACCATATATTTT. The encoded protein is CASSPGQSSGNTIYF.

The rearrangement links TRBV6-5 to TRBJ2-1, with TRBD2 matching 7 bases. V gave up 2 bases and J gave up 5 bases; unmatched junction bases: 6. Germline CDR1 is MNHEY and CDR2 is SVGAGI. The CDR3 has 15 residues. The CDR3 region has the DNA TGTGCCAGCAGTTACACCTCCGGGACTAACAATGAGCAGTTCTTC. It yields the protein CASSYTSGTNNEQFF.

This clonotype appeared many times. The chain combines TRBV19 with TRBJ2-3, with 11 bases lining up with TRBD2. CDR1 and CDR2 (germline): LNHDA, SQIVND (reference sequence). The V and J ends lost 6 bases and 4 bases, in that order; junction bases with no gene match: 12. The CDR3 sequence is 17 residues long. CDR3 in amino acids: CASRPSLAGDDADTQYF. CDR3 sequence (DNA): TGTGCCAGTAGGCCTTCACTAGCGGGAGATGACGCAGATACGCAGTATTTT.

This clonotype was picked up many times. This sequence joins TRBV3-1 and TRBJ2-2; 10 positions match TRBD2. The CDR3 has 16 amino acids. Germline V CDR1 and CDR2: LGHDT, YNNKEL (reference sequence). V shed 0 bases and J 5 bases; nucleotides not matched to a gene: 3. The CDR3 nucleotides read TGTGCCAGCAGCCAAGAACCGGGACTAGCGACCGGGGAGCTGTTTTTT. As protein: CASSQEPGLATGELFF.

The chain couples TRBV9 to TRBJ1-6; the D gene is possibly TRBD1 (5 bases). In germline, CDR1 is SGDLS, CDR2 YYNGEE. CDR3 length: 15 residues. V gave up 0 bases and J gave up 11 bases, with 15 bases separating them. CDR3 sequence reads: CASSVDRGGRAPLHF. As DNA, the CDR3 is TGTGCCAGCAGCGTAGACCGGGGCGGAAGGGCACCCCTCCACTTT.

A single count supports this clonotype. One base separates it from a far larger clone, so it is likely a read error. V usage is TRBV11-3 and J usage is TRBJ2-1; TRBD2 matches at 16 bases. Trimming removed 5 bases from V and 8 bases from J; junction bases left unmatched: 3. The CDR3 loop spans 15 amino acids. Germline CDR1 reads SGHNT; CDR2 reads YENEEA. The CDR3 spells CASSPGLAGGYEQFF. DNA of the CDR3: TGTGCCAGCAGCCCGGGACTAGCGGGAGGGTATGAGCAGTTCTTC. The full variable domain, in which reference TRBV11-3 and TRBJ2-1 provide the parts outside the CDR3, is EAGVVQSPRYKIIEKKQPVAFWCNPISGHNTLYWYLQNLGQGPELLIRYENEEAVDDSQLPKDRFSAERLKGVDSTLKIQPAELGDSAVYLCASSPGLAGGYEQFFGPGTRLTVL.

This clonotype was seen ten or more times. The rearrangement links TRBV4-1 to TRBJ1-1, with 9 bases identical to TRBD1. The CDR3 runs 14 residues. CDR1 and CDR2 (germline): MGHRA, YSYEKL. After removal of 5 bases from V and 3 bases from J, the junction contained 4 bases not matched to a gene. The CDR3 DNA reads TGCGCCAGCAGCAAGACAGGGGGGGACACTGAAGCTTTCTTT. As protein: CASSKTGGDTEAFF.

Remarks on this clonotype: Because it lacks the conserved phenylalanine or tryptophan at the end, this CDR3 is likely a read error. The chain combines TRBV7-2 with TRBJ2-1, with 10 bases matching TRBD2. Looked up from germline, CDR1 is SGHTA and CDR2 is FQGNSA. The CDR3 contains 18 residues. V lost 1 base and J lost 5; bases outside the gene matches: 11. CDR3 amino acids: CASSLVSLAGVGDNEQFS. The CDR3 DNA follows: TGTGCCAGCAGCTTAGTCTCGCTAGCGGGAGTAGGAGACAATGAGCAGTTCTCC.

This clonotype was recorded many times. The rearrangement uses TRBV7-2 and TRBJ2-7; 7 bases agree with TRBD1. CDR3 length: 13 amino acids. After removal of 3 bases from V and 5 bases from J, the junction contained 4 bases not matched to a gene. Germline assignment: CDR1 SGHTA and CDR2 FQGNSA. The CDR3 DNA follows: TGTGCCAGCAGCTTGAGGGACAGTCACGAGCAGTACTTC. It is translated as CASSLRDSHEQYF.

The table lists this clonotype with many counts. J is TRBJ2-3 and V is TRBV7-3; tentatively, D is TRBD1 (6 bases). The germline V and J ends were trimmed by 2 bases and 11 bases, with 11 bases remaining between them. The CDR3 consists of 12 residues. CDR1 and CDR2 (germline): SGHTA, FQGTGA. The DNA for the CDR3 is TGTGCCAGCAGCTTAGTTGGGGGCGGGCAGTATTTT. Its translation: CASSLVGGGQYF.

Many counts were recorded for this clonotype. The rearrangement uses TRBV7-2 and TRBJ1-2, with 7 bases matching TRBD1. Trimming at V came to 5 bases and at J to 0 bases, leaving 6 bases not matched to a gene. Germline V gene data show CDR1 as SGHTA and CDR2 as FQGNSA. The CDR3 contains 15 residues. CDR3 sequence: CASSKQGRANYGYTF. The CDR3 DNA reads as TGTGCCAGCAGCAAACAGGGGAGAGCTAACTATGGCTACACCTTC. Combining the CDR3 with reference TRBV7-2 and TRBJ1-2 gives the whole variable domain GAGVSQSPSNKVTEKGKDVELRCDPISGHTALYWYRQSLGQGLEFLIYFQGNSAPDKSGLPSDRFSAERTGGSVSTLTIQRTQQEDSAVYLCASSKQGRANYGYTFGSGTRLTVV.

This clonotype was seen many times. The chain recombines TRBV18 with TRBJ2-1, with 8 bases aligning to TRBD1. J lost 2 bases, V lost 6 bases, and 15 bases had no gene match. CDR3 size: 18 residues. The germline CDR1 and CDR2 sequences are KGHSH and LQKENI. The DNA for the CDR3 is TGTGCCAGCTCCCGCGGACAGGGTCGACGCCCAACCTACAATGAGCAGTTCTTC. Protein product: CASSRGQGRRPTYNEQFF.

The chain uses TRBV10-3 and TRBJ2-7; 7 bases fit TRBD2. Germline V CDR1 and CDR2: ENHRY, SYGVKD. V dropped 4 bases and J dropped 6; count of bases not matched to a gene: 6. This CDR3 is built from 13 residues. The chain's CDR3 is CAISGREGGEQYF. DNA of the CDR3: TGTGCCATCAGTGGTAGGGAGGGAGGCGAGCAGTACTTC.

This clonotype was detected ten times or more. The chain couples TRBV11-3 to TRBJ2-2; no reliable D call. Trimming cost V 0 bases and J 7 bases, with 9 bases left between them. The length of the CDR3 is 14 residues. Germline loops: CDR1 SGHNT, CDR2 YENEEA. The CDR3, as DNA: TGTGCCAGCAGCTTAGATCGAGATCACGGGGAGCTGTTTTTT. Protein product: CASSLDRDHGELFF. Supplemented by reference TRBV11-3 and TRBJ2-2, the full variable domain reads EAGVVQSPRYKIIEKKQPVAFWCNPISGHNTLYWYLQNLGQGPELLIRYENEEAVDDSQLPKDRFSAERLKGVDSTLKIQPAELGDSAVYLCASSLDRDHGELFFGEGSRLTVL.

This clonotype was recorded at least ten times. This sequence joins TRBV6-1 and TRBJ2-1; D call uncertain. Germline assignment: CDR1 MNHNS and CDR2 SASEGT. The CDR3 covers 17 residues. The V gene lost 4 bases and the J gene lost 2 bases, with 18 bases spanning the gap. CDR3 bases: TGTGCCAGCAGTGCTCGTCCAGGAACCTTGGCCTACAATGAGCAGTTCTTC. Translating it yields CASSARPGTLAYNEQFF.

CDR3 in amino acids: CAWSVGRLNTEAFF. CDR3 in DNA: TGTGCCTGGAGTGTAGGACGGTTGAACACTGAAGCTTTCTTT. The gene calls are TRBV30 and TRBJ1-1, with D hard to call. Trimming removed 0 bases at V and 0 bases at J, with 8 bases between. The germline V gene has CDR1 GTSNPN and CDR2 SVGIG (reference sequence). The CDR3 loop spans 14 amino acids.

Ten or more counts support this clonotype. CDR3 loop: CASSVRDPAAFF. The DNA for the CDR3 is TGTGCCAGCAGCGTAAGGGACCCGGCGGCTTTCTTT. The J gene is TRBJ1-1, the V gene TRBV11-3, with D possibly being TRBD1 (5 bases). The CDR3 spans 12 residues. The V end lost 5 bases, the J end lost 11 bases, and 15 bases lay between the germline ends. Germline CDR1 is SGHNT and CDR2 is YENEEA.

Comment on this clonotype: Possible read error: a much larger clone is one base away. The gene calls are TRBV7-3 and TRBJ2-7; the match to TRBD1 covers 11 bases. From germline, CDR1 is SGHTA and CDR2 FQGTGA. The CDR3 covers 16 residues. J gave up 7 bases and V 5 bases, and 13 bases lay outside the gene matches. CDR3 sequence reads: CASSLVGQGAYNEQYF. Here the CDR3 DNA reads TGTGCCAGCAGCCTAGTTGGACAGGGGGCTTACAATGAGCAGTACTTC.